Shown below are 23 T cell receptor beta chains from a single sample sequenced in a study of blood T cell repertoires in COVID-19. Produced via immunoSEQ multiplex PCR; TCRdb's table is partial and in-frame only. Altogether approximately 100,000 clones are present, roughly 80% being singletons, with the ten largest covering roughly a tenth. Material: peripheral blood. All receptors come from a woman aged 80 or over with acute or convalescent COVID-19.

The J gene is TRBJ2-7, the V gene TRBV28; 15 positions agree with TRBD2. Germline V gene lookup returns CDR1 MDHEN and CDR2 SYDVKM. V trimming: 3 bases; J trimming: 4 bases; junction bases outside the gene matches: 7. The CDR3 consists of 17 residues. CDR3 in amino acids: CASSFSGLAGGEYEQYF. For the CDR3, the DNA is TGTGCCAGCAGTTTCTCTGGACTAGCGGGGGGGGAGTACGAGCAGTACTTC. Together with reference TRBV28 and TRBJ2-7, the CDR3 gives the full variable domain: DVKVTQSSRYLVKRTGEKVFLECVQDMDHENMFWYRQDPGLGLRLIYFSYDVKMKEKGDIPEGYSVSREKKERFSLILESASTNQTSMYLCASSFSGLAGGEYEQYFGPGTRLTVT.

This clone has only one observation. The rearrangement joins TRBV18 to TRBJ1-5, with D possibly TRBD1 on 5 matching bases. The CDR3 is made up of 14 amino acids. Germline CDR1 reads KGHSH; CDR2 reads LQKENI. V lost 3 bases and J 6 bases, leaving 12 bases between the germline ends. The CDR3 sequence: CASSPPSGFQPQHF. Written as DNA, the CDR3 is TGTGCCAGCTCACCTCCATCAGGGTTTCAGCCCCAGCATTTT.

The chain links TRBV19 to TRBJ1-6, with a tentative D call TRBD1 (5 bases). V dropped 5 bases and J dropped 10 bases, with 18 bases sitting between them. Germline-derived CDR1 and CDR2 are LNHDA and SQIVND (reference sequence). This CDR3 region has 15 residues. The DNA for the CDR3 is TGTGCCAGTAGTCCAACAGGAGTCCAGGGATCACCCCTCCACTTT. Protein: CASSPTGVQGSPLHF.

The rearrangement joins TRBV2 to TRBJ1-1, with a possible D match to TRBD1 (5 bases). The V gene lost 4 bases and the J gene lost 1 base, with 7 bases spanning the gap. The CDR3 sequence is 13 residues long. Germline V lookup: CDR1 SNHLY, CDR2 FYNNEI. DNA for the CDR3: TGTGCCAGCAGTGGCAGGGAGAACACTGAAGCTTTCTTT. It is translated as CASSGRENTEAFF.

This chain connects TRBV5-8 to TRBJ2-2; maybe TRBD1 (5 bases). Looked up from germline, CDR1 is SGHTS and CDR2 is YDEGEE. The CDR3 length is 15 residues. The ends were cut back, 4 bases at V and 4 bases at J, with 14 bases in the middle. The CDR3 nucleotides read TGTGCCAGCAGCCGAACCCGGACAACCACCGGGGAGCTGTTTTTT. Protein: CASSRTRTTTGELFF.

V and J are TRBV7-9 and TRBJ2-3, with D hard to call. Germline-derived CDR1 and CDR2 are SEHNR and FQNEAQ (reference sequence). The CDR3 contains 14 residues. V was trimmed by 3 bases and J by 0 bases, leaving 7 bases between them. CDR3 region: CASSFTVSTDTQYF. Written as DNA, the CDR3 is TGTGCCAGCAGCTTCACAGTTAGCACAGATACGCAGTATTTT.

On this clone itself: The final CDR3 position lacks the conserved phenylalanine or tryptophan, pointing to a likely read error. It is unclear where the CDR3 begins or ends on the DNA, so no DNA is shown, and the CDR3 is as TCRdb lists it. The chain links TRBV5-4 to TRBJ1-2; TRBD1, the table's D call, lacks a check against the DNA. CDR1 and CDR2 (germline): SGHNT, YYREEE (reference sequence). Termini included, the CDR3 measures 13 amino acids. This CDR3 reads CASSLEQGTGKSL.

The chain couples TRBV18 to TRBJ2-5; D possibly corresponds to TRBD1 (6 bases). V lost 5 bases to trimming and J lost 5 bases, with 12 bases between them. This CDR3 has 13 amino acids. Germline assignment: CDR1 KGHSH and CDR2 LQKENI. CDR3 protein: CASSTAGAETQYF. Here the CDR3 DNA reads TGTGCCAGCTCAACAGCAGGGGCGGAGACCCAGTACTTC.

The chain uses TRBV20-1 and TRBJ1-3; TRBD1 agrees at 7 bases. Germline loops: CDR1 DFQATT, CDR2 SNEGSKA (reference sequence). There are 15 residues in the CDR3. Trimming at V came to 3 bases and at J to 2 bases, leaving 7 bases not matched to a gene. The CDR3 sequence: CSASRDRVPGNTIYF. CDR3 coding DNA: TGCAGTGCTAGTCGCGACAGGGTTCCTGGAAACACCATATATTTT.

This chain joins TRBV24-1 and TRBJ2-3, with 14 positions matching TRBD2. The CDR3 has 19 amino acids. CDR1 is KGHDR and CDR2 is SFDVKD in the germline V gene. The junction had 8 bases not matched to a gene; V was cut back by 4 bases and J by 0 bases. CDR3 region: CATSEPGTSGGTSTDTQYF. The DNA of the CDR3 is TGTGCCACCAGTGAACCCGGGACTAGCGGGGGCACTAGCACAGATACGCAGTATTTT.

The chain has TRBV6-6 and TRBJ2-2; D is undetermined. CDR3 length: 16 amino acids. With 6 bases removed from V and 4 bases from J, the gap between germline ends came to 18 bases. Per germline, CDR1 MNHNY and CDR2 SVGAGI (reference sequence). CDR3 DNA sequence: TGTGCCAGCAGCGCTCGCCGTTCGGCTAGCACCGGGGAGCTGTTTTTT. It yields the protein CASSARRSASTGELFF.

The chain has TRBV5-1 and TRBJ1-2, with D hard to call. Germline-derived CDR1 and CDR2 are SGHRS and YFSETQ. The CDR3 has 11 residues. V lost 4 bases and J 8 bases, leaving 9 bases between the germline ends. CDR3 DNA: TGCGCCAGCAGCCCCGGGAGCGGCTACACCTTC. Translating it yields CASSPGSGYTF. Full variable domain (remainder filled in from reference TRBV5-1 and TRBJ1-2): KAGVTQTPRYLIKTRGQQVTLSCSPISGHRSVSWYQQTPGQGLQFLFEYFSETQRNKGNFPGRFSGRQFSNSRSEMNVSTLELGDSALYLCASSPGSGYTFGSGTRLTVV.

This clone was seen just once. The chain links TRBV9 to TRBJ1-5, with D hard to call. Germline V lookup: CDR1 SGDLS, CDR2 YYNGEE. The CDR3 sequence is 13 residues long. Trimming removed 0 bases at V and 6 bases at J, with 7 bases between. CDR3: CASSVEAGQPQHF. CDR3 sequence (DNA): TGTGCCAGCAGCGTAGAGGCGGGTCAGCCCCAGCATTTT.

This sequence joins TRBV5-1 and TRBJ2-1; maybe TRBD2 (6 bases). The CDR3 contains 14 residues. Germline V gives CDR1 SGHRS, CDR2 YFSETQ. V was cut by 2 bases and J by 10 bases, with 16 bases left in between. CDR3 protein: CASSFSQAGLEQFF. CDR3 in DNA: TGCGCCAGCAGCTTTAGTCAGGCGGGACTGGAGCAGTTCTTC.

The chain has TRBV28 and TRBJ1-2, with D tentatively TRBD1 (5 bases). CDR1 is MDHEN and CDR2 is SYDVKM in the germline V gene. V lost 7 bases and J lost 4, with 25 bases in between. The CDR3 extends over 17 amino acids. The CDR3 is CASTPAAPQVNGYGYTF. The CDR3 DNA follows: TGTGCCAGCACTCCCGCGGCCCCACAGGTGAACGGCTATGGCTACACCTTC.

The V gene is TRBV19, the J gene TRBJ2-3, with D perhaps TRBD2 (5 bases). CDR3 length equals 15 residues. V lost 1 base and J 2 bases, leaving 10 bases between the germline ends. Germline CDR1 and CDR2: LNHDA and SQIVND (reference sequence). The CDR3 sequence is CASSIGPGYTDTQYF. CDR3 in DNA: TGTGCCAGTAGTATAGGACCGGGATACACAGATACGCAGTATTTT.

This chain uses TRBV6-5 with TRBJ1-1, with a weak D call TRBD1 (6 bases). The germline V and J ends were trimmed by 5 bases and 8 bases, with 12 bases remaining between them. There are 12 residues in the CDR3. Looked up from germline, CDR1 is MNHEY and CDR2 is SVGAGI. CDR3 region: CASSKTGLEAFF. In nucleotides, the CDR3 is TGTGCCAGCAGTAAAACAGGGTTGGAAGCTTTCTTT.

This clone showed up just a few times. The CDR3 bases are TGTGCCAGCATGGGGGGGACCAATCAGCCCCAGCATTTT. Amino acid sequence: CASMGGTNQPQHF. V is TRBV2 and J is TRBJ1-5; possibly TRBD1 for D (5 bases). V gave up 7 bases and J gave up 3 bases, with 10 bases separating them. The CDR3 spans 13 residues. Germline CDR1 reads SNHLY; CDR2 reads FYNNEI. The full variable domain, rest sourced from reference TRBV2 and TRBJ1-5, is EPEVTQTPSHQVTQMGQEVILRCVPISNHLYFYWYRQILGQKVEFLVSFYNNEISEKSEIFDDQFSVERPDGSNFTLKIRSTKLEDSAMYFCASMGGTNQPQHFGDGTRLSIL.

The chain uses TRBV5-4 and TRBJ2-5; 7 bases are a match to TRBD2. This CDR3 has 14 amino acids. Germline loops: CDR1 SGHNT, CDR2 YYREEE (reference sequence). V lost 4 bases, J lost 5 bases, and 8 bases stayed unmatched. In nucleotides, the CDR3 is TGTGCCAGCAGCCCAGGAGGGCGGGGGGAGACCCAGTACTTC. This gives the protein CASSPGGRGETQYF.

The gene calls are TRBV4-2 and TRBJ2-1, with 13 bases identical to TRBD2. This CDR3 contains 17 residues. Germline V lookup: CDR1 LGHNA, CDR2 YNFKEQ. With 0 bases clipped from V and 7 bases from J, the junction kept 6 bases outside the gene matches. The CDR3 nucleotides read TGTGCCAGCAGCCAAGATCCAGGGACTAGCGGGGCAAATGAGCAGTTCTTC. It encodes CASSQDPGTSGANEQFF.

This chain connects TRBV18 to TRBJ2-7; TRBD1 agrees at 9 bases. V lost 5 bases, J lost 3 bases, and 5 bases stayed unmatched. This CDR3 region has 14 residues. Germline V gene sequence: CDR1 KGHSH, CDR2 LQKENI. Here the CDR3 DNA reads TGTGCCAGCTCATCCGGGACAGGGAGCTACGAGCAGTACGTC. This encodes CASSSGTGSYEQYV.

The V gene is TRBV5-1, the J gene TRBJ2-3, with 9 nucleotides matching TRBD2. V trimming: 4 bases; J trimming: 5 bases; junction bases outside the gene matches: 5. This CDR3 comprises 14 residues. Per the germline V gene, CDR1 is SGHRS and CDR2 is YFSETQ. CDR3 sequence reads: CASSEAGGVDTQYF. The CDR3 DNA reads TGCGCCAGCAGCGAAGCGGGGGGTGTAGATACGCAGTATTTT. The complete variable domain, with remaining parts taken from reference TRBV5-1 and TRBJ2-3, reads KAGVTQTPRYLIKTRGQQVTLSCSPISGHRSVSWYQQTPGQGLQFLFEYFSETQRNKGNFPGRFSGRQFSNSRSEMNVSTLELGDSALYLCASSEAGGVDTQYFGPGTRLTVL.

The chain carries TRBV6-2 or TRBV6-3 and TRBJ1-1; TRBD1 aligns across 8 bases. The CDR3 spans 13 residues. Per the germline V gene, CDR1 is MNHEY and CDR2 is SVGEGT. V dropped 5 bases and J dropped 8; count of bases not matched to a gene: 7. CDR3 in DNA: TGTGCCAGCAGTCCCGGGACAGGTAGGGAAGCTTTCTTT. This encodes CASSPGTGREAFF.